Here is one T cell receptor beta chain with its context. The sample is drawn from a study of blood T cell repertoires in COVID-19. About the study: Collection of acute and convalescent COVID-19 samples took place in the United States, Italy and Spain.

The CDR3 runs 16 residues. The germline V gene has CDR1 SEHNR and CDR2 FQNEAQ (reference sequence). Deletions cut 5 bases from V and 4 bases from J, with 18 bases between. The method was immunoSEQ multiplex PCR; TCRdb's version includes in-frame clones alone and lacks a portion of them. The table records fewer than 150,000 clones, about four fifths of them present only once. Sequencing was performed on peripheral blood. The sequence came from a woman between 45 and 60 years old with acute or convalescent COVID-19. V usage is TRBV7-9 and J usage is TRBJ1-3; tentative D call: TRBD1 (6 bases). This chain's CDR3 is CASSLLRGGTGNTIYF. For the CDR3, the DNA is TGTGCCAGCAGCCTACTCCGGGGGGGCACAGGAAACACCATATATTTT.